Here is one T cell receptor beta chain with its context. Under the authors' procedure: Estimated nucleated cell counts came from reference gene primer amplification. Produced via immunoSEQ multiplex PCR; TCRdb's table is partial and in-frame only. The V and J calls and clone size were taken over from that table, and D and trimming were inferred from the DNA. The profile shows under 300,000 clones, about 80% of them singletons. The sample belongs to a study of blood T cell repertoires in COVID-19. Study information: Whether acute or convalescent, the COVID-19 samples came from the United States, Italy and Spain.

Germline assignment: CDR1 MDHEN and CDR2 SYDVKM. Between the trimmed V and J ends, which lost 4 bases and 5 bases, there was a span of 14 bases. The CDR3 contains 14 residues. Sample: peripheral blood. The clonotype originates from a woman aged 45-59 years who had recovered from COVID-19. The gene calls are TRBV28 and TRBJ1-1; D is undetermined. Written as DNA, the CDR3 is TGTGCCAGCAGTTCCCCTCAAGGGAGGACTGAAGCTTTCTTT. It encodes CASSSPQGRTEAFF.